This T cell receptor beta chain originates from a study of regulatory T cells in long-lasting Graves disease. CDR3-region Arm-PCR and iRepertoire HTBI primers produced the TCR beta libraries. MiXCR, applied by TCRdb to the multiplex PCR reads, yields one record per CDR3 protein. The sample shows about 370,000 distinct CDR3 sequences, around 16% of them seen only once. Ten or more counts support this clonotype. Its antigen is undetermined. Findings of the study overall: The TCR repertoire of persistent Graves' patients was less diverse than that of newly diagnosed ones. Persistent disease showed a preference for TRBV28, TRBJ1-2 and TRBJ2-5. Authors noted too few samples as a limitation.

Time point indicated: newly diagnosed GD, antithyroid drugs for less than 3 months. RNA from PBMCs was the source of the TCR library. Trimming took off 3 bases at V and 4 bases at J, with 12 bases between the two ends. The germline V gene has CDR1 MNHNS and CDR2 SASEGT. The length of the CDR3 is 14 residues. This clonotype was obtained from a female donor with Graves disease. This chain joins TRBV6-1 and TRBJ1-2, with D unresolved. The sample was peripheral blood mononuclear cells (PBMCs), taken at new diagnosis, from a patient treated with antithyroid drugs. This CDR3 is CASSESAVVYGYTF. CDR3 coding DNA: TGTGCCAGCAGTGAGTCGGCCGTTGTCTATGGCTACACCTTC.